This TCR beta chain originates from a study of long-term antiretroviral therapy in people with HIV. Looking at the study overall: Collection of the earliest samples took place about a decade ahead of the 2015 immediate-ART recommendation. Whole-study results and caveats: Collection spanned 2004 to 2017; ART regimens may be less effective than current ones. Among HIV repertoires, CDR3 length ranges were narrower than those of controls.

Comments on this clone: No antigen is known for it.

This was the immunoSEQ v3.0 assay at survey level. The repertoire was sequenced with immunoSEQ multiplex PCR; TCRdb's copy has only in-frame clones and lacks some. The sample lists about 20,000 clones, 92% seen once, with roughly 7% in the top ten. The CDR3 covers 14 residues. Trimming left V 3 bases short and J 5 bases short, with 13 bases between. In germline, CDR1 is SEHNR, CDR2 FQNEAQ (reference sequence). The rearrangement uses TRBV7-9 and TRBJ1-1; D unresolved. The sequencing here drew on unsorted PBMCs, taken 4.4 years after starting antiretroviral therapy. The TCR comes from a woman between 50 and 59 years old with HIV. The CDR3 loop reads CASSFGPRGTEAFF. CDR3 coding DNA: TGTGCCAGCAGCTTCGGCCCAAGAGGGACTGAAGCTTTCTTT.